Shown below are 5 T cell receptor beta chains from a single sample sequenced in a study of beta chain features in type 1 diabetes (dated by TCRdb to the late 2010s). Library generation was performed with the immunoSEQ multiplex PCR assay. The entire isolated RNA was reverse transcribed using the High Capacity cDNA Reverse Transcription Kit, and thus expressed TCRB transcripts were sequenced. What TCRdb holds here is the immuneACCESS table cut down to in-frame rearrangements. Part of the clones is not present; checked against another copy, under half of the missing clones reflect an unresolved V gene, and the others are unexplained. For this sample there are about 340,000 clones; roughly 8% appear just once. The leading ten clones occupy more than 0.4% of the sample. Material for sequencing was central memory CD4+ T cells from blood. All receptors come from a young woman in good health.

The chain combines TRBV19 with TRBJ2-3, with a weak D call TRBD2 (6 bases). The CDR3 length is 14 residues. V gave up 7 bases and J gave up 6 bases, with 17 bases separating them. Germline V gene sequence: CDR1 LNHDA, CDR2 SQIVND (reference sequence). The CDR3 sequence: CASTGIGGADTQYF. CDR3 sequence (DNA): TGTGCCAGTACTGGAATTGGAGGGGCCGATACGCAGTATTTT.

The J gene is TRBJ2-7, the V gene TRBV5-1; D possibly matches TRBD1 or TRBD2 (5 bases each). V lost 0 bases and J 3 bases, leaving 10 bases between the germline ends. Germline loops: CDR1 SGHRS, CDR2 YFSETQ. The CDR3 has 14 residues. The CDR3 DNA sequence: TGCGCCAGCAGCTTGGGGGGGAATAACTACGAGCAGTACTTC. Translating gives CASSLGGNNYEQYF.

This clone was detected a few times. The V call is TRBV11-1, the J call TRBJ2-5; D not resolved. V gave up 3 bases and J gave up 5 bases, with 13 bases separating them. Germline-derived CDR1 and CDR2 are SGHAT and FQDESV (reference sequence). The CDR3 is 14 residues long. The CDR3 loop is CASSLDGQAETQYF. CDR3 nucleotide sequence: TGTGCCAGCAGCTTGGACGGCCAAGCGGAGACCCAGTACTTC.

Written as DNA, the CDR3 is TGTGCCAGCAGCCCCCGCGGGGGGCGGTTCAATGAGCAGTTCTTC. As protein: CASSPRGGRFNEQFF. V and J are TRBV11-2 and TRBJ2-1; 8 nucleotides match TRBD2. This CDR3 contains 15 residues. With 5 bases clipped from V and 6 bases from J, the junction kept 9 bases outside the gene matches. Germline CDR1 reads SGHAT; CDR2 reads FQNNGV.

The J gene is TRBJ2-7, the V gene TRBV7-2; D is unclear. Trimming stripped 5 bases from V and 9 bases from J, with 26 bases between. The CDR3 length is 16 residues. The V gene's germline CDR1 is SGHTA and CDR2 FQGNSA. The CDR3 sequence is CASSLPPDPDRFGQYF. The CDR3 DNA reads TGTGCCAGCAGCCTGCCTCCTGACCCGGACCGATTCGGGCAGTACTTC.